This entry describes one T cell receptor (beta chain). Its target is unknown. Reanalyzing the 5' RACE reads, TCRdb keeps one entry per CDR3 protein, without DNA. This repertoire comprises roughly 420,000 distinct CDR3 sequences; its ten largest clones make up 7.3%. The germline CDR1 and CDR2 sequences are LNHNV and YYDKDF (reference sequence). The CDR3 runs to 17 residues. This sample was included in a study of T cells expressing NK-cell markers. Background on the study: Researchers got TCR beta repertoires out of sorted CD3+CD56+NKG2C+, CD3+CD56+NKG2C- and CD3+CD56-NKG2C+ T cells. Study findings and constraints: Of the CD8+ T cell pool in about 6 donors, about 1.0-7.0% was accounted for by dominant NKG2C+ clonotypes.

Sequences were obtained from blood T cells: a sorted CD56 or NKG2C T cell subset, CD4+ or CD8+ T cells, or bulk PBMC T cells (not recorded which). This receptor was taken from a woman between 18 and 70 years old in good health. V usage is TRBV15 and J usage is TRBJ2-1. CDR3: CATSRDRYTGSYNEQFF.